This T cell receptor beta chain was observed in a study of T cell changes during pregnancy in multiple sclerosis. Germline-derived CDR1 and CDR2 are SGHTA and FQGNSA. Trimming at V came to 4 bases and at J to 6 bases, leaving 9 bases not matched to a gene. The CDR3 length is 17 residues. Sequencing used immunoSEQ multiplex PCR; TCRdb keeps in-frame clones, though not all of them. The sample contains 90,000 to 100,000 clones, 92% of which appear only once. This TCR was sampled from a female donor with multiple sclerosis, enrolled in a pregnancy study. The V call is TRBV7-2, the J call TRBJ2-4; TRBD2 agrees at 13 bases. Sequencing was performed on peripheral blood, taken in the first trimester of pregnancy. The CDR3 DNA follows: TGTGCCAGCAGCTCACGGGGGTGGACTAGCGGGAGAAACATTCAGTACTTC. This codes for CASSSRGWTSGRNIQYF.